The 9 T cell receptor beta chains below all came from one sample that was sequenced in a study of blood T cell repertoires in COVID-19. Sequenced by immunoSEQ multiplex PCR; TCRdb stores in-frame clones only, minus some. The table has some 110,000 clones, 75% to 90% seen once. Sequencing was performed on peripheral blood. These TCRs come from a woman aged 70-85 years with acute or convalescent COVID-19.

The CDR3 bases are TGTGCCAGCAGCCCCCAGACTAGCGGGGGCCTTAACACCGGGGAGCTGTTTTTT. It yields the protein CASSPQTSGGLNTGELFF. The chain recombines TRBV7-6 with TRBJ2-2; 12 bases are a match to TRBD2. The germline V gene has CDR1 SGHVS and CDR2 FNYEAQ. V lost 5 bases to trimming and J lost 2 bases; unmatched junction nucleotides: 9. The CDR3 consists of 18 residues.

J is TRBJ2-7 and V is TRBV15; 7 nucleotides line up with TRBD1. V gave up 0 bases and J gave up 2 bases; unmatched junction bases: 1. This CDR3 has 14 amino acids. Germline assignment: CDR1 LNHNV and CDR2 YYDKDF (reference sequence). The CDR3, as DNA: TGTGCCACCAGCAGAGAACAGGGGCCCTACGAGCAGTACTTC. It specifies CATSREQGPYEQYF.

The genes are TRBV19 and TRBJ2-4; 11 bases fit TRBD2. J gave up 6 bases and V 9 bases, and 10 bases lay outside the gene matches. Germline-derived CDR1 and CDR2 are LNHDA and SQIVND (reference sequence). This CDR3 has 15 amino acids. The CDR3 reads CASADGGTSGNIQYF. For the CDR3, the DNA is TGTGCCAGCGCCGACGGTGGGACTAGCGGAAACATTCAGTACTTC.

The CDR3 sequence: CASSLGGHALLDTIYF. In DNA, the CDR3 is TGTGCCAGCAGCTTAGGGGGACATGCTCTGTTGGACACCATATATTTT. The chain links TRBV5-6 to TRBJ1-3; D may be TRBD1 (6 bases). Germline V gene lookup returns CDR1 SGHDT and CDR2 YYEEEE. The CDR3 has 16 residues. The V end lost 2 bases, the J end lost 8 bases, and 20 bases lay between the germline ends.

This clone was counted a few times. In the same sample, other DNA sequences code for this CDR3. The chain employs TRBV4-1 and TRBJ1-6, with 7 bases lining up with TRBD1. The CDR3 totals 14 residues. Germline CDR1 MGHRA, CDR2 YSYEKL. The trim removed 1 base at V and 8 bases at J, leaving 2 bases unmatched. CDR3 loop: CASSQGQGDSPLHF. The CDR3 nucleotides read TGCGCCAGCAGCCAAGGACAGGGCGATTCACCCCTCCACTTT.

This chain joins TRBV9 and TRBJ2-3; D is unresolved. Germline V gene lookup returns CDR1 SGDLS and CDR2 YYNGEE. Trimming shortened V by 2 bases and J by 3 bases, and 13 bases separated the two germline ends. The CDR3 length is 15 residues. CDR3 region: CASSVFERETDTQYF. CDR3 bases: TGTGCCAGCAGCGTCTTCGAGCGCGAGACAGATACGCAGTATTTT.

The V gene is TRBV30, the J gene TRBJ2-7; 7 positions agree with TRBD1. V gave up 2 bases and J gave up 0 bases; unmatched junction bases: 4. The CDR3 spans 14 residues. Per the germline V gene, CDR1 is GTSNPN and CDR2 is SVGIG (reference sequence). Here the CDR3 DNA reads TGTGCCTGGAGTTTGACAGGGAGCTCCTACGAGCAGTACTTC. Its translation: CAWSLTGSSYEQYF.

The V and J genes are TRBV5-1 and TRBJ1-1; possible D gene TRBD1, 5 bases. Germline values: CDR1 SGHRS, CDR2 YFSETQ. There are 15 residues in the CDR3. Deletions cut 0 bases from V and 6 bases from J, with 15 bases between. The CDR3 coding sequence is TGCGCCAGCAGCTTGGAGGCCCCAGGGTGGTCTGAAGCTTTCTTT. Its translation: CASSLEAPGWSEAFF.

The rearrangement links TRBV28 to TRBJ2-3, with 8 bases identical to TRBD1. Trimming took 6 bases from V and 11 from J; bases not matched to a gene: 7. Germline values: CDR1 MDHEN, CDR2 SYDVKM. The CDR3 is made up of 12 amino acids. The CDR3 sequence is CASSRRGREQYF. Here the CDR3 DNA reads TGTGCCAGCAGCCGCAGGGGGCGAGAGCAGTATTTT.